A single sample gave rise to the 30 T cell receptor beta chains below, sequenced in a study of T cells after yellow fever vaccination (dated by TCRdb to between 2018 and 2021). The receptor library was made with 5' RACE. Sequencer: Illumina HiSeq 2500. The public reads were quality trimmed at Q25 with fastp and then assembled into clones with MiXCR by TCRdb, keeping productive beta chains. Records with the same CDR3 protein are collapsed into one entry carrying the most frequent genes and DNA. The sample has about 360,000 distinct CDR3 sequences on record, 6.2% of them singletons. About 15% of the sample belongs to the ten largest clones. Read against the paper, the sample's treatment or condition label means: live attenuated yellow fever vaccine strain. The specimen comprised PBMCs, sampled 5 days after the yellow fever booster vaccination. These receptors were collected from a man younger than 45 who received the YFV17D yellow fever vaccine.

This clonotype was seen a few times. V gene TRBV5-1 combines with J gene TRBJ2-7; possibly TRBD2 for D (5 bases). The V gene's germline CDR1 is SGHRS and CDR2 YFSETQ. The V end was cut by 3 bases, the J end by 3 bases, with 10 bases between. The CDR3 sequence is 13 residues long. The CDR3 nucleotides are TGCGCCAGCAGCTCCCTACGGGGCTACGAGCAGTACTTC. It translates to CASSSLRGYEQYF.

V and J are TRBV5-1 and TRBJ2-7; 7 nucleotides align to TRBD2. The CDR3 extends over 15 amino acids. With 6 bases clipped from V and 0 bases from J, the junction kept 9 bases outside the gene matches. Germline V gene lookup returns CDR1 SGHRS and CDR2 YFSETQ. In nucleotides, the CDR3 is TGCGCCAGCAACCCGACCGGGACTACCTCCTACGAGCAGTACTTC. This gives the protein CASNPTGTTSYEQYF.

This clonotype was observed at least ten times. The rearrangement joins TRBV10-3 to TRBJ2-2; D gene ambiguous. CDR1 is ENHRY, CDR2 SYGVKD, per germline. CDR3 length: 11 amino acids. Trimming took 6 bases from V and 7 from J, leaving 6 bases between them. The CDR3 loop is CAISDLGELFF. CDR3 nucleotides: TGTGCCATCAGCGACCTCGGGGAGCTGTTTTTT.

The chain combines TRBV20-1 with TRBJ2-5, with TRBD1 identical over 7 bases. Per germline, CDR1 DFQATT and CDR2 SNEGSKA (reference sequence). The CDR3 consists of 13 residues. V lost 1 base and J lost 7; bases outside the gene matches: 6. DNA of the CDR3: TGCAGTGCTAGAGGAGACAGGGTCGGGACCCAGTACTTC. It codes for CSARGDRVGTQYF.

This clonotype appeared a few times. In DNA form, the CDR3 reads TGTGCCAGCAGCCCCCGCCAGGGGGAATACGAGCAGTACTTC. Translated: CASSPRQGEYEQYF. V is TRBV7-9 and J is TRBJ2-7; 7 bases match TRBD1. The CDR3 contains 14 residues. Germline lookup yields CDR1 SEHNR and CDR2 FQNEAQ (reference sequence). Losses at the gene ends were 5 bases for V and 4 bases for J; bases not matched to a gene: 8.

This sequence joins TRBV18 and TRBJ1-5, with 9 bases aligning to TRBD1. CDR3 length: 16 amino acids. The germline V gene encodes CDR1 KGHSH and CDR2 LQKENI. The trim removed 2 bases at V and 7 bases at J, leaving 9 bases unmatched. The CDR3: CASSPSNRGLVQPQHF. The CDR3 coding sequence is TGTGCCAGCTCACCATCTAACAGGGGGCTAGTACAGCCCCAGCATTTT.

As concerns this clonotype: A much larger clone differs from this one at a single base, so this may be a read error. This rearrangement joins TRBV20-1 to TRBJ2-1; 10 bases line up with TRBD2. Trimming cost V 6 bases and J 7 bases; bases outside gene matches: 12. CDR3 length equals 15 residues. From germline, CDR1 is DFQATT and CDR2 SNEGSKA (reference sequence). The CDR3, as DNA: TGCAGTGCAACCTGGGCTAGCGGGAGTCCTAATGAGCAGTTCTTC. It codes for CSATWASGSPNEQFF.

This clonotype was detected ten times or more. The V and J genes are TRBV7-8 and TRBJ2-7, with 14 bases lining up with TRBD2. Looked up from germline, CDR1 is SGHVS and CDR2 is FQNEAQ. The CDR3 has 16 amino acids. V was pared by 1 base and J by 4 bases, with 3 bases of the junction left unmatched. Written as DNA, the CDR3 is TGTGCCAGCAGCTTAGGAGGGACTAGCGGGAGATACGAGCAGTACTTC. Translation: CASSLGGTSGRYEQYF. Combining the CDR3 with reference TRBV7-8 and TRBJ2-7 gives the whole variable domain GAGVSQSPRYKVAKRGQDVALRCDPISGHVSLFWYQQALGQGPEFLTYFQNEAQLDKSGLPSDRFFAERPEGSVSTLKIQRTQQEDSAVYLCASSLGGTSGRYEQYFGPGTRLTVT.

This clonotype showed up many times. The V call is TRBV24-1, the J call TRBJ2-1, with 10 bases identical to TRBD2. V was pared by 1 base and J by 0 bases, with 5 bases of the junction left unmatched. CDR1 is KGHDR, CDR2 SFDVKD, per germline. CDR3 length: 18 residues. CDR3 in amino acids: CATSDFRTSGNSYNEQFF. CDR3 sequence (DNA): TGTGCCACCAGTGATTTCCGGACTAGCGGAAACTCCTACAATGAGCAGTTCTTC.

This clonotype was counted at least ten times. V gene TRBV20-1 combines with J gene TRBJ2-3, with 12 nucleotides matching TRBD2. The germline V gene has CDR1 DFQATT and CDR2 SNEGSKA (reference sequence). V was clipped by 4 bases and J by 6 bases; unmatched bases: 8. This CDR3 spans 15 amino acids. The CDR3: CSATLAGGPGDTQYF. The CDR3 region has the DNA TGCAGTGCTACCCTAGCGGGAGGGCCAGGGGATACGCAGTATTTT.

This clonotype was counted a few times. The chain joins TRBV7-2 to TRBJ2-3; TRBD2 matches 10 bases. With V trimmed by 3 bases and J by 2 bases, 5 bases remained unmatched. This CDR3 region has 16 residues. Germline V CDR1 and CDR2: SGHTA, FQGNSA. CDR3 coding DNA: TGTGCCAGCAGCTTCAGGACTAGCGGAGTCACAGATACGCAGTATTTT. Its translation is CASSFRTSGVTDTQYF.

V usage is TRBV5-1 and J usage is TRBJ2-7; possibly TRBD1 for D (6 bases). Trimming removed 7 bases from V and 6 bases from J, with 20 bases in between. The CDR3 covers 14 residues. Germline V gene data show CDR1 as SGHRS and CDR2 as YFSETQ. The CDR3 reads CASGLQGPPGEQYF. DNA for the CDR3: TGCGCCAGCGGGCTACAGGGCCCGCCTGGCGAGCAGTACTTC.

About this clonotype: This sequence may be a read error, since a much larger clone differs from it by one base. The chain couples TRBV20-1 to TRBJ2-7; D may correspond to TRBD1 or TRBD2 (5 bases each). Germline V gene sequence: CDR1 DFQATT, CDR2 SNEGSKA (reference sequence). The ends were cut back, 3 bases at V and 3 bases at J, with 12 bases in the middle. This CDR3 has 13 residues. CDR3 sequence (DNA): TGCAGTGCTAGTCCCGGGGCACACTACGAGCAGTACTTC. It is translated as CSASPGAHYEQYF.

This clonotype was observed a few times. The J gene is TRBJ2-5, the V gene TRBV5-4; D may match TRBD1 or TRBD2 (5 bases each). The V end was cut by 2 bases, the J end by 1 base, with 12 bases between. CDR3 length: 15 amino acids. CDR1 is SGHNT and CDR2 is YYREEE in the germline V gene (reference sequence). The CDR3 region has the DNA TGTGCCAGCAGCTTCCGTGTAGGGACCCAAGAGACCCAGTACTTC. As protein: CASSFRVGTQETQYF. The full variable domain, its missing parts supplied by reference TRBV5-4 and TRBJ2-5, is ETGVTQSPTHLIKTRGQQVTLRCSSQSGHNTVSWYQQALGQGPQFIFQYYREEENGRGNFPPRFSGLQFPNYSSELNVNALELDDSALYLCASSFRVGTQETQYFGPGTRLLVL.

This clonotype showed up many times. CDR3: CAIRGTNYEQYF. CDR3 in DNA: TGTGCCATCAGAGGGACAAACTACGAGCAGTACTTC. This sequence joins TRBV10-3 and TRBJ2-7, with a possible D match to TRBD1 (6 bases). This CDR3 comprises 12 residues. The V and J ends lost 6 bases and 3 bases respectively, with 9 bases between them. From germline, CDR1 is ENHRY and CDR2 SYGVKD.

The chain carries TRBV7-2 and TRBJ1-2; D not resolved. Germline values: CDR1 SGHTA, CDR2 FQGNSA. Trimming removed 2 bases at V and 6 bases at J, with 10 bases between. The CDR3 extends over 13 amino acids. The CDR3 here is CASSLNLRDGYTF. Here the CDR3 DNA reads TGTGCCAGCAGCTTAAATTTAAGGGATGGCTACACCTTC.

This clonotype was observed at least ten times. The rearrangement joins TRBV20-1 to TRBJ2-7; 12 bases match TRBD2. This CDR3 contains 14 residues. Germline-derived CDR1 and CDR2 are DFQATT and SNEGSKA (reference sequence). Trimming took 5 bases from V and 13 from J; bases not matched to a gene: 15. The CDR3 loop is CSAWGETSGSPFYF. The CDR3 region has the DNA TGCAGTGCTTGGGGGGAGACTAGCGGGAGTCCTTTCTACTTC.

This clonotype was seen at least ten times. V is TRBV6-6 and J is TRBJ1-2; possibly TRBD1 for D (6 bases). The CDR3 is 13 amino acids. V was shortened by 6 bases and J by 8 bases, with 16 bases between the two germline ends. CDR1 and CDR2 from the germline V gene are MNHNY and SVGAGI (reference sequence). The CDR3 DNA reads TGTGCCAGCAGCGATACAGGGAGAAGGGGCTACACCTTC. As protein: CASSDTGRRGYTF.

The rearrangement links TRBV4-2 to TRBJ2-7; no reliable D call. V dropped 0 bases and J dropped 1 base, with 10 bases sitting between them. Germline CDR1 is LGHNA and CDR2 is YNFKEQ. The CDR3 sequence is 15 residues long. This CDR3 is CASSQDQAGSYEQYF. The CDR3 nucleotides read TGTGCCAGCAGCCAAGATCAAGCCGGATCCTACGAGCAGTACTTC.

This clonotype was detected many times. The chain employs TRBV15 and TRBJ2-5; TRBD1 aligns across 9 bases. The germline gives CDR1 LNHNV, CDR2 YYDKDF (reference sequence). The CDR3 is 16 amino acids. V trimming: 0 bases; J trimming: 4 bases; junction bases outside the gene matches: 6. The CDR3 here is CATSRDKGQGGETQYF. The CDR3 bases are TGTGCCACCAGCAGAGATAAGGGACAGGGTGGAGAGACCCAGTACTTC.

This clonotype showed up just a few times. The V and J genes are TRBV6-4 and TRBJ2-1; tentatively, D is TRBD2 (6 bases). This CDR3 is 15 amino acids long. V was shortened by 4 bases and J by 0 bases, with 10 bases between the two germline ends. CDR1 and CDR2 (germline): MRHNA, SNTAGT. CDR3 bases: TGTGCCAGCAGTGGAGAAGCGGGCTCCTACAATGAGCAGTTCTTC. Protein product: CASSGEAGSYNEQFF.

This clonotype was detected ten times or more. The gene calls are TRBV7-2 and TRBJ1-1; 7 bases map to TRBD1. Germline CDR1 reads SGHTA; CDR2 reads FQGNSA. The length of the CDR3 is 15 residues. The J segment lost 3 bases and the V segment lost 2 bases, leaving 6 bases of the junction unmatched. The CDR3 nucleotides are TGTGCCAGCAGCTTACGAGGGGGCAAGTACACTGAAGCTTTCTTT. This codes for CASSLRGGKYTEAFF.

The chain uses TRBV7-8 and TRBJ2-6; D is uncertain. The germline V gene encodes CDR1 SGHVS and CDR2 FQNEAQ. The CDR3 is 17 amino acids. The germline V and J ends were trimmed by 5 bases and 10 bases, with 24 bases remaining between them. In nucleotides, the CDR3 is TGTGCCAGCAGCGATCCCTTCGGGCACCAAACGGCGAACGTCCTGACTTTC. This encodes CASSDPFGHQTANVLTF.

Remarks on this clonotype: Just one base apart from a much larger clone, this may be a read error. The chain recombines TRBV7-2 with TRBJ2-7; D is ambiguous. V lost 5 bases to trimming and J lost 6 bases, with 17 bases between them. The CDR3 sequence is 14 residues long. From germline, CDR1 is SGHTA and CDR2 FQGNSA. The CDR3 nucleotides are TGTGCCAGCAGCCTCATCCCCAACATGGGCGAGCAGTACTTC. This sequence encodes CASSLIPNMGEQYF.

The chain combines TRBV4-1 with TRBJ2-3, with D perhaps TRBD1 (5 bases). V lost 1 base to trimming and J lost 4 bases, with 12 bases between them. CDR1 and CDR2 from the germline V gene are MGHRA and YSYEKL. The CDR3 runs 15 residues. The CDR3 DNA reads TGCGCCAGCAGCCAAGGAGTGCAGGGTGCAGATACGCAGTATTTT. This gives the protein CASSQGVQGADTQYF.

This clonotype was seen a few times. The chain recombines TRBV4-3 with TRBJ2-1; 8 bases line up with TRBD2. The ends lost 0 bases at V and 9 bases at J; junction bases unmatched: 4. The germline V gene encodes CDR1 LGHNA and CDR2 YSLEER. This CDR3 spans 14 amino acids. The CDR3 DNA is TGCGCCAGCAGCCAAGATGATAGCGGGGCTGAGCAGTTCTTC. This sequence encodes CASSQDDSGAEQFF.

The chain couples TRBV20-1 to TRBJ1-4; 10 nucleotides align to TRBD1. Germline V gives CDR1 DFQATT, CDR2 SNEGSKA (reference sequence). The trim removed 6 bases at V and 7 bases at J, leaving 8 bases unmatched. This CDR3 region has 14 residues. CDR3 loop: CSATDRGQGEKLFF. CDR3 nucleotides: TGCAGTGCCACCGACAGGGGGCAAGGTGAAAAACTGTTTTTT.

The gene calls are TRBV19 and TRBJ2-2; 9 positions agree with TRBD1. The length of the CDR3 is 17 residues. Germline CDR1 and CDR2: LNHDA and SQIVND (reference sequence). The J segment lost 5 bases and the V segment lost 1 base, leaving 8 bases of the junction unmatched. In DNA, the CDR3 is TGTGCCAGTAGTATAGTATTTGGGACAGGGTCAACCGGGGAGCTGTTTTTT. Translating it yields CASSIVFGTGSTGELFF.

The sample holds a few counts of this clonotype. The chain carries TRBV7-2 and TRBJ2-2; TRBD1 might be the D (6 bases). The V end was cut by 5 bases, the J end by 5 bases, with 12 bases between. The CDR3 runs to 14 residues. Germline CDR1 reads SGHTA; CDR2 reads FQGNSA. CDR3 residues: CASSPLGQTGELFF. As DNA, the CDR3 is TGTGCCAGCAGCCCCCTCGGACAGACCGGGGAGCTGTTTTTT.

The chain recombines TRBV5-1 with TRBJ2-1; TRBD2 might be the D (6 bases). Germline CDR1 is SGHRS and CDR2 is YFSETQ. There are 16 residues in the CDR3. The ends were cut back, 4 bases at V and 2 bases at J, with 16 bases in the middle. CDR3 amino acids: CASSASGLATYNEQFF. Written as DNA, the CDR3 is TGCGCCAGCAGCGCCTCGGGACTTGCAACCTACAATGAGCAGTTCTTC.